The 24 T cell receptor beta chains below come from one sample, sequenced in a study of beta chain features in type 1 diabetes. Every bit of the isolated RNA underwent reverse transcription, so sequencing read expressed TCRB transcripts. The repertoire was sequenced with immunoSEQ multiplex PCR; TCRdb's copy has only in-frame clones and lacks some. The repertoire has 400,000 to 500,000 clones, approximately 13% of them found once; the top ten carry roughly 0.033%. Material for sequencing was naive CD4+ T cells from blood. The receptors originated from a man aged 30 to 39 in good health.

The table lists this clone with a few counts. CDR3 protein: CASRAPGTGDSYGYTF. The CDR3 nucleotides read TGTGCCAGTAGAGCCCCCGGGACAGGGGATTCCTATGGCTACACCTTC. V is TRBV19 and J is TRBJ1-2; 10 bases align to TRBD1. With V trimmed by 6 bases and J by 4 bases, 11 bases remained unmatched. This CDR3 is 16 amino acids long. From germline, CDR1 is LNHDA and CDR2 SQIVND (reference sequence).

This clone showed up many times. The chain is built from TRBV10-3 and TRBJ2-7, with D uncertain. The CDR3 spans 11 residues. Between the trimmed V and J ends, which lost 2 bases and 3 bases, there was a span of 2 bases. CDR1 and CDR2 from the germline V gene are ENHRY and SYGVKD. CDR3 protein: CAISENYEQYF. DNA for the CDR3: TGTGCCATCAGTGAGAACTACGAGCAGTACTTC.

The table lists this clone with a few counts. The chain recombines TRBV7-2 with TRBJ1-2, with 7 bases fitting TRBD1. The germline CDR1 and CDR2 sequences are SGHTA and FQGNSA. The V gene end was trimmed by 1 base and the J gene end by 7 bases; junction bases not matched to a gene: 3. The length of the CDR3 is 13 residues. This CDR3 is CASSLGTGVGYTF. DNA for the CDR3: TGTGCCAGCAGCTTAGGGACAGGTGTTGGCTACACCTTC.

This clone was counted only a few times. This CDR3 is CASSSRLAGGRGEQFF. CDR3 DNA sequence: TGCGCCAGCAGCTCCCGACTAGCGGGAGGGCGGGGTGAGCAGTTCTTC. The chain recombines TRBV4-3 with TRBJ2-1; 14 positions match TRBD2. Germline V gene lookup returns CDR1 LGHNA and CDR2 YSLEER. The CDR3 is made up of 16 amino acids. Trimming at V came to 5 bases and at J to 9 bases, leaving 9 bases not matched to a gene.

V gene TRBV4-2 combines with J gene TRBJ2-1; the match to TRBD2 covers 8 bases. This CDR3 has 16 residues. Trimming removed 0 bases from V and 2 bases from J; junction bases left unmatched: 3. Germline CDR1 and CDR2: LGHNA and YNFKEQ. CDR3 amino acids: CASSQDLAGPYNEQFF. CDR3 nucleotide sequence: TGTGCCAGCAGCCAAGATTTAGCGGGACCCTACAATGAGCAGTTCTTC.

This clone occurred a few times. This chain joins TRBV10-3 and TRBJ1-1; D is unclear. The germline V gene encodes CDR1 ENHRY and CDR2 SYGVKD. The CDR3 length is 12 residues. Trimming pared 5 bases from V and 4 bases from J, leaving 8 bases between. The CDR3 nucleotides are TGTGCCATCAGTACGTCTGGCACTGAAGCTTTCTTT. Translation gives CAISTSGTEAFF.

In its sample, this clone was seen a few times. The chain is built from TRBV5-4 and TRBJ2-7; maybe TRBD2 (7 bases). The V end lost 0 bases, the J end lost 0 bases, and 13 bases lay between the germline ends. The CDR3 contains 16 residues. CDR1 and CDR2 (germline): SGHNT, YYREEE (reference sequence). CDR3 amino acids: CASSLGLAGASYEQYF. CDR3 DNA sequence: TGTGCCAGCAGCTTGGGGTTGGCGGGGGCCTCCTACGAGCAGTACTTC. Together with reference TRBV5-4 and TRBJ2-7, the CDR3 gives the full variable domain: ETGVTQSPTHLIKTRGQQVTLRCSSQSGHNTVSWYQQALGQGPQFIFQYYREEENGRGNFPPRFSGLQFPNYSSELNVNALELDDSALYLCASSLGLAGASYEQYFGPGTRLTVT.

This clone was counted only a few times. J is TRBJ1-4 and V is TRBV15, with D hard to call. V was shortened by 0 bases and J by 6 bases, with 5 bases between the two germline ends. This CDR3 is built from 13 residues. Germline V gene lookup returns CDR1 LNHNV and CDR2 YYDKDF (reference sequence). CDR3 sequence: CATSRDPYEKLFF. Written as DNA, the CDR3 is TGTGCCACCAGCAGAGATCCTTATGAAAAACTGTTTTTT.

The chain joins TRBV5-1 to TRBJ2-7; D gene uncertain. CDR1 and CDR2 from the germline V gene are SGHRS and YFSETQ. Trimming cost V 1 base and J 1 base, with 9 bases left between them. This CDR3 spans 14 amino acids. The chain's CDR3 is CASSLTIGSYEQYV. DNA for the CDR3: TGCGCCAGCAGCTTGACGATAGGATCCTACGAGCAGTACGTC.

The rearrangement uses TRBV11-2 and TRBJ1-1, with a possible D match to TRBD1 (6 bases). The CDR3 runs 15 residues. In germline, CDR1 is SGHAT, CDR2 FQNNGV. Deletions cut 3 bases from V and 0 bases from J, with 11 bases between. The CDR3 nucleotides read TGTGCCAGCAGCTTGGCAGGGGTTATGAACACTGAAGCTTTCTTT. Translation: CASSLAGVMNTEAFF. The full variable domain, its missing parts supplied by reference TRBV11-2 and TRBJ1-1, is EAGVAQSPRYKIIEKRQSVAFWCNPISGHATLYWYQQILGQGPKLLIQFQNNGVVDDSQLPKDRFSAERLKGVDSTLKIQPAKLEDSAVYLCASSLAGVMNTEAFFGQGTRLTVV.

Only a few counts were recorded for this clone. In DNA, the CDR3 is TGTGCCAGCAGCCGATCCCCCGGGGTGCAGGCGAACACTGAAGCTTTCTTT. Its translation: CASSRSPGVQANTEAFF. This rearrangement joins TRBV7-9 to TRBJ1-1; D is unresolved. CDR3 size: 17 residues. Per the germline V gene, CDR1 is SEHNR and CDR2 is FQNEAQ (reference sequence). V was pared by 5 bases and J by 1 base, with 20 bases between.

The V gene is TRBV6-6, the J gene TRBJ1-2; D is uncertain. The V end was cut by 0 bases, the J end by 0 bases, with 5 bases between. The CDR3 is made up of 14 amino acids. Per the germline V gene, CDR1 is MNHNY and CDR2 is SVGAGI (reference sequence). CDR3 in amino acids: CASSYSPSNYGYTF. Here the CDR3 DNA reads TGTGCCAGCAGTTACTCTCCCTCTAACTATGGCTACACCTTC.

This clone was detected a few times. This chain uses TRBV6-5 with TRBJ2-7; unclear D gene. From germline, CDR1 is MNHEY and CDR2 SVGAGI. The CDR3 runs 13 residues. V was clipped by 2 bases and J by 6 bases, with 11 bases between them. CDR3 in amino acids: CASSYPGPPEQYV. CDR3 DNA sequence: TGTGCCAGCAGTTACCCGGGTCCACCCGAGCAGTACGTC.

The sample holds a few counts of this clone. The chain combines TRBV10-3 with TRBJ2-5; tentatively, D is TRBD1 or TRBD2 (5 bases each). Per the germline V gene, CDR1 is ENHRY and CDR2 is SYGVKD. This CDR3 spans 14 amino acids. V was clipped by 4 bases and J by 4 bases, with 13 bases between them. The CDR3 DNA follows: TGTGCCATCAGTGGATCAGGGACCGGAGAGACCCAGTACTTC. Protein product: CAISGSGTGETQYF.

There are a few counts of this clone. The genes are TRBV4-1 and TRBJ1-6; TRBD1 might be the D (5 bases). Germline V gene data show CDR1 as MGHRA and CDR2 as YSYEKL. The CDR3 sequence is 15 residues long. Trimming stripped 0 bases from V and 11 bases from J, with 14 bases between. CDR3 coding DNA: TGCGCCAGCAGCCAAGAGTCCAGGGCCGTGACACCCCTCCACTTT. It encodes CASSQESRAVTPLHF.

J is TRBJ1-5 and V is TRBV7-3; 7 bases agree with TRBD1. The germline gives CDR1 SGHTA, CDR2 FQGTGA. The CDR3 spans 19 residues. J was trimmed by 4 bases and V by 5 bases; bases with no gene match: 20. CDR3: CASSPQGAQTGVLNQPQHF. In DNA, the CDR3 is TGTGCCAGCAGCCCCCAGGGCGCCCAAACAGGGGTATTAAATCAGCCCCAGCATTTT.

This clone is a singleton in its sample. J is TRBJ2-3 and V is TRBV14; tentative D call: TRBD2 (5 bases). V was trimmed by 1 base and J by 4 bases, leaving 18 bases between them. The V gene's germline CDR1 is SGHDN and CDR2 FVKESK. The CDR3 sequence is 17 residues long. CDR3 protein: CASSQGIWASGADTQYF. CDR3 DNA: TGTGCCAGCAGCCAAGGTATTTGGGCATCCGGGGCAGATACGCAGTATTTT.

The V call is TRBV9, the J call TRBJ1-2, with no clear D. Germline V lookup: CDR1 SGDLS, CDR2 YYNGEE. V was shortened by 4 bases and J by 2 bases, with 12 bases between the two germline ends. CDR3 size: 14 residues. The CDR3 DNA sequence: TGTGCCAGCAGCCCAGAGGACTGGAACTATGGCTACACCTTC. Protein product: CASSPEDWNYGYTF. Using reference TRBV9 and TRBJ1-2 for the parts outside the CDR3, the full variable domain is DSGVTQTPKHLITATGQRVTLRCSPRSGDLSVYWYQQSLDQGLQFLIQYYNGEERAKGNILERFSAQQFPDLHSELNLSSLELGDSALYFCASSPEDWNYGYTFGSGTRLTVV.

Regarding this clone: Distinct nucleotide sequences in the sample also encode this CDR3. The chain uses TRBV20-1 and TRBJ2-3; D is unresolved. Germline V CDR1 and CDR2: DFQATT, SNEGSKA (reference sequence). This CDR3 region has 10 residues. Trimming pared 6 bases from V and 6 bases from J, leaving 7 bases between. The CDR3 here is CSARLDTQYF. The CDR3 nucleotides are TGCAGTGCCCGGCTGGATACGCAGTATTTT.

The V call is TRBV7-9, the J call TRBJ1-6, with 8 bases that match TRBD1. The CDR3 sequence is 13 residues long. Per germline, CDR1 SEHNR and CDR2 FQNEAQ (reference sequence). The junction had 3 bases not matched to a gene; V was cut back by 8 bases and J by 6 bases. The CDR3 DNA reads as TGTGCCAGCGTCGGACAGGGTAATTCACCCCTCCACTTT. Translation: CASVGQGNSPLHF.

This clone has just a few counts. V and J are TRBV6-4 and TRBJ2-1; 7 bases agree with TRBD1. There are 15 residues in the CDR3. Germline V lookup: CDR1 MRHNA, CDR2 SNTAGT. Trimming cost V 3 bases and J 6 bases; bases outside gene matches: 8. The CDR3 here is CASSDFPTGLNEQFF. CDR3 DNA sequence: TGTGCCAGCAGTGATTTCCCGACAGGGCTCAATGAGCAGTTCTTC.

As to this clone: One base away lies a much larger clone, so this may be a sequencing read error. The rearrangement joins TRBV10-3 to TRBJ2-4, with TRBD2 matching 7 bases. The CDR3 totals 14 residues. Germline CDR1 ENHRY, CDR2 SYGVKD. The CDR3 coding sequence is TGTGCCAGCAGTGAGTCTGACGCGGGAGCATCACAGTACTTC. It translates to CASSESDAGASQYF.

This clone was detected only a few times. The chain carries TRBV9 and TRBJ2-7, with 7 bases aligning to TRBD2. The germline V gene has CDR1 SGDLS and CDR2 YYNGEE. V lost 5 bases and J lost 4; bases outside the gene matches: 12. This CDR3 spans 15 amino acids. CDR3 residues: CASSGGLAVAYEQYV. In DNA, the CDR3 is TGTGCCAGCAGTGGGGGTCTAGCGGTCGCTTACGAGCAGTACGTC.

The rearrangement links TRBV19 to TRBJ2-7; D is unresolved. CDR1 and CDR2 (germline): LNHDA, SQIVND (reference sequence). The CDR3 covers 13 residues. V dropped 3 bases and J dropped 4 bases, with 10 bases sitting between them. The chain's CDR3 is CASSMSALYEQYV. The CDR3 DNA follows: TGTGCCAGTAGTATGTCAGCCCTGTACGAGCAGTACGTC.